This T cell receptor beta chain was found in a study of blood T cell repertoires in COVID-19. About the research overall: Acute and convalescent COVID-19 specimens originated in the United States, Italy and Spain. T cells, B-cell-depleted T cells, or PBMCs supplied cDNA or gDNA.

With 6 bases clipped from V and 9 bases from J, the junction kept 12 bases outside the gene matches. Germline CDR1 reads MNHEY; CDR2 reads SMNVEV (reference sequence). The CDR3 has 15 residues. Under the authors' procedure: Reference gene primers were amplified, and this amplification served to estimate nucleated cell counts. Data came from immunoSEQ multiplex PCR; TCRdb stores just in-frame clones and leaves some out. The V and J calls and the clone size are those of that table, but D and trimming were determined from the DNA. The sample includes 35,000 to 50,000 clones, roughly 85% seen only once; the top ten take more than 4%.

The chain couples TRBV27 to TRBJ2-1; 9 bases align to TRBD1. Sequenced sample: peripheral blood. The sequence was obtained from a woman between 70 and 85 years old with acute or convalescent COVID-19. Written as DNA, the CDR3 is TGTGCCAGCAGCCCCGGGACAGGGATCTACGGTGAGCAGTTCTTC. It codes for CASSPGTGIYGEQFF.